Reported below is one T cell receptor beta chain. Its target is unknown. The same CDR3 also results from other DNA sequences found in this sample. The germline gives CDR1 SGHKS, CDR2 YYEKEE (reference sequence). The V gene lost 4 bases and the J gene lost 0 bases, with 8 bases spanning the gap. This CDR3 is 14 amino acids long. The data belong to a study of OX40 agonist ivuxolimab in advanced cancers. Study information: The dose of intravenous ivuxolimab that patients received every 2 weeks ranged from 0.01 to 10 mg/kg. The diagnoses of dose-escalation patients were hepatocellular carcinoma, melanoma, renal cell or head and neck cancer. Study observations and caveats: At doses 0.1 to 3.0 mg/kg, CD4+ and CD8+ clones expanded.

The protocol was immunoSEQ multiplex PCR, while the TCRdb copy is restricted to in-frame clones and leaves out a portion. The sample includes 90,000 or so clones, approximately 87% of them seen just once. The chain links TRBV5-5 to TRBJ1-3; unclear D gene. This TCR was recovered from an adult with an advanced solid tumor such as melanoma, head and neck, liver or kidney cancer. The starting material was CD4+ or CD8+ T cells sorted from blood, obtained in a trial of the OX40 agonist ivuxolimab. The CDR3 sequence: CASSPQSSGNTIYF. The CDR3 DNA is TGTGCCAGCAGCCCCCAGAGCTCTGGAAACACCATATATTTT.